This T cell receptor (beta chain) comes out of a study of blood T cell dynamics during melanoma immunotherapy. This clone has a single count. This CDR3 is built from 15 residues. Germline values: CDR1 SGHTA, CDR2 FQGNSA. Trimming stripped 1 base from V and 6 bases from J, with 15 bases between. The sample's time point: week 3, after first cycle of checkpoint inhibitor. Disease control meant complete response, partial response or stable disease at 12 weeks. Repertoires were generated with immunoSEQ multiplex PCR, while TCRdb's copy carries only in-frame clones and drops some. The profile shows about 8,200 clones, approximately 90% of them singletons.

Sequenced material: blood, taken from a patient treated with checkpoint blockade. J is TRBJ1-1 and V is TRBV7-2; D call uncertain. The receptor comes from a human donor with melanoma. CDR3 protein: CASSLVVGGKAEAFF. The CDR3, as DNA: TGTGCCAGCAGCTTAGTAGTAGGAGGGAAGGCTGAAGCTTTCTTT.